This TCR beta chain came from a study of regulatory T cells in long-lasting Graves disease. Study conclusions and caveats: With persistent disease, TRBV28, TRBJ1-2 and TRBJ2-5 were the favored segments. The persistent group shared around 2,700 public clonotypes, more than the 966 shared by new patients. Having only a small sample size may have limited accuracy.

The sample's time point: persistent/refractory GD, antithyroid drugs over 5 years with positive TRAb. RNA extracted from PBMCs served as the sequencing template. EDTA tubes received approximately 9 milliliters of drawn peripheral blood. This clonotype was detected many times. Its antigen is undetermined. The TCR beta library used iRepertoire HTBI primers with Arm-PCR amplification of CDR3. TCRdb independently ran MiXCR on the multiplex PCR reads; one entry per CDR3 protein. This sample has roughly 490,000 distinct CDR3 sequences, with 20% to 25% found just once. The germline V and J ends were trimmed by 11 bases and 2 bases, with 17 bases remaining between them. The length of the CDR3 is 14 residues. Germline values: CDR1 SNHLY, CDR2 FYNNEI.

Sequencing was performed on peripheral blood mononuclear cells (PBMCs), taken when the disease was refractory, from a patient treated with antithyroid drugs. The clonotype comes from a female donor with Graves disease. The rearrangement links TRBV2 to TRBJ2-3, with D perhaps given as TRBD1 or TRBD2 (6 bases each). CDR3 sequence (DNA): TGTGCCCTCCAACTAGGGGGGATCACAGATACGCAGTATTTT. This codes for CALQLGGITDTQYF.